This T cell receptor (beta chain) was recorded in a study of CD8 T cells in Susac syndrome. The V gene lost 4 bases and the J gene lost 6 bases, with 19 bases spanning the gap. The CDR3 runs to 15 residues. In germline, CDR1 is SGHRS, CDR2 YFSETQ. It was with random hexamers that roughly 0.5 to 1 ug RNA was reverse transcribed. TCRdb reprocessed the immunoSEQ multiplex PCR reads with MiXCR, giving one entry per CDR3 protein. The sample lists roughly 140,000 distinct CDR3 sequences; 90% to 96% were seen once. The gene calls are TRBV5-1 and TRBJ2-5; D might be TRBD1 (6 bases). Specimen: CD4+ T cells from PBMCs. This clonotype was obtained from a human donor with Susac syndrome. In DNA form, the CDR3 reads TGCGCCAGCAGCCCGGGACACCCGTCCGTACAGACCCAGTACTTC. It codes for CASSPGHPSVQTQYF.